The 25 T cell receptor beta chains listed next were all sequenced from one sample in a study of beta chain features in type 1 diabetes (dated by TCRdb to the late 2010s). The receptor library was made with the immunoSEQ multiplex PCR assay. All of the isolated RNA was reverse transcribed with the High Capacity cDNA Reverse Transcription Kit, so expressed TCRB transcripts were sequenced. The source is immuneACCESS, and TCRdb retained only in-frame sequences with V and J called. Part of the clones is not carried over; for the studies checked, unresolved V genes explain less than half of this, and the remainder is unexplained. The sample records approximately 140,000 clones, roughly 10% of which are singletons. Clones ranked in the top ten supply 0.6% to 0.9% of the sample. Summary of the overall study and its limitations: A moderate but significant shortening of TCRB CDR3 length was observed in type 1 diabetes patients in all four CD4+ subsets.

These receptors have no identified antigens. Input material: central memory CD4+ T cells from blood. All receptors derive from a man aged 30 to 45 with type 1 diabetes.

This clone appeared a few times. CDR3 protein: CASSLDRRDGYTF. In DNA form, the CDR3 reads TGTGCCAGCAGCTTAGATCGGCGGGATGGCTACACCTTC. The genes are TRBV7-2 and TRBJ1-2, with D hard to call. In germline, CDR1 is SGHTA, CDR2 FQGNSA. The CDR3 consists of 13 residues. Trimming removed 1 base from V and 6 bases from J, with 9 bases in between.

This clone was observed a few times. J is TRBJ2-5 and V is TRBV7-2, with a tentative D call TRBD2 (6 bases). V was shortened by 1 base and J by 4 bases, with 10 bases between the two germline ends. There are 14 residues in the CDR3. Per germline, CDR1 SGHTA and CDR2 FQGNSA. In DNA form, the CDR3 reads TGTGCCAGCAGCTTAGTGCGGGGCGCAGAGACCCAGTACTTC. This gives the protein CASSLVRGAETQYF.

The V gene is TRBV6-6, the J gene TRBJ1-5; D call uncertain. V was trimmed by 4 bases and J by 5 bases, leaving 6 bases between them. Germline assignment: CDR1 MNHNY and CDR2 SVGAGI (reference sequence). CDR3 length: 12 amino acids. In nucleotides, the CDR3 is TGTGCCAGCAGTTCCCAGGATCAGCCCCAGCATTTT. Translating gives CASSSQDQPQHF.

This clone has at least ten counts. This rearrangement joins TRBV7-9 to TRBJ1-6, with TRBD1 as a possible D gene (5 bases). In germline, CDR1 is SEHNR, CDR2 FQNEAQ (reference sequence). V was pared by 2 bases and J by 10 bases, with 18 bases between. This CDR3 is built from 16 residues. CDR3: CASSLTFSQGASPLHF. In DNA, the CDR3 is TGTGCCAGCAGCTTAACTTTCTCTCAGGGCGCCTCACCCCTCCACTTT.

This clone came up a few times. The chain is built from TRBV29-1 and TRBJ2-5, with D maybe TRBD1 (6 bases). Trimming took 4 bases from V and 4 from J, leaving 16 bases between them. The CDR3 is made up of 14 amino acids. Germline CDR1 is SQVTM and CDR2 is ANQGSEA. CDR3: CSVGQGIGGETQYF. CDR3 DNA sequence: TGCAGCGTTGGTCAGGGGATCGGCGGAGAGACCCAGTACTTC.

This clone was picked up a small number of times. This chain connects TRBV5-6 to TRBJ2-3; 8 nucleotides match TRBD1. V lost 4 bases, J lost 0 bases, and 4 bases stayed unmatched. Looked up from germline, CDR1 is SGHDT and CDR2 is YYEEEE. This CDR3 spans 15 amino acids. CDR3 nucleotide sequence: TGTGCCAGCAGCATTGACAGGGGAAGCACAGATACGCAGTATTTT. Protein: CASSIDRGSTDTQYF.

Only a few counts were recorded for this clone. The CDR3 region is CASSPTRQGYGYTF. CDR3 coding DNA: TGTGCCAGCAGTCCCACGCGACAGGGGTATGGCTACACCTTC. J is TRBJ1-2 and V is TRBV28, with 8 nucleotides matching TRBD1. From germline, CDR1 is MDHEN and CDR2 SYDVKM. The CDR3 contains 14 residues. The V segment lost 5 bases and the J segment 5 bases; nucleotides outside the gene matches: 7.

The chain links TRBV7-2 to TRBJ2-1; 8 nucleotides match TRBD2. CDR3 length equals 16 residues. V gave up 0 bases and J gave up 7 bases; unmatched junction bases: 8. Germline lookup yields CDR1 SGHTA and CDR2 FQGNSA. The chain's CDR3 is CASSLAAQRERNEQFF. The DNA of the CDR3 is TGTGCCAGCAGCTTAGCGGCCCAGCGGGAGCGGAATGAGCAGTTCTTC.

This clone was counted a few times. The chain is built from TRBV6-1 and TRBJ1-5; TRBD1 is a possible D gene (5 bases). The CDR3 covers 14 residues. CDR1 and CDR2 (germline): MNHNS, SASEGT. The V and J ends lost 8 bases and 1 base respectively, with 12 bases between them. The CDR3 DNA follows: TGTGCCAGCGATAAGGGGTTGAGCAATCAGCCCCAGCATTTT. It encodes CASDKGLSNQPQHF.

The chain is built from TRBV4-2 and TRBJ2-3, with unresolved D. The CDR3 extends over 14 amino acids. Between the trimmed V and J ends, which lost 4 bases and 4 bases, there was a span of 12 bases. Germline V gene sequence: CDR1 LGHNA, CDR2 YNFKEQ. The CDR3: CASSPQSRADTQYF. The CDR3 DNA sequence: TGTGCCAGCAGCCCCCAGTCCCGGGCAGATACGCAGTATTTT.

This clone was counted between two and nine times. V is TRBV5-1 and J is TRBJ2-5; 7 nucleotides agree with TRBD2. The CDR3 sequence is 17 residues long. Trimming at V came to 3 bases and at J to 2 bases, leaving 13 bases not matched to a gene. Germline CDR1 reads SGHRS; CDR2 reads YFSETQ. The CDR3 loop is CASSWGLTLAAQETQYF. Written as DNA, the CDR3 is TGCGCCAGCAGCTGGGGGTTAACGCTAGCGGCACAAGAGACCCAGTACTTC.

This clone was picked up a small number of times. J is TRBJ2-5 and V is TRBV5-6, with 7 bases aligning to TRBD1. There are 16 residues in the CDR3. Trimming took 4 bases from V and 2 from J; bases not matched to a gene: 11. Germline CDR1 and CDR2: SGHDT and YYEEEE. CDR3: CASSLGTANLQETQYF. The DNA for the CDR3 is TGTGCCAGCAGCCTAGGGACAGCCAACTTACAAGAGACCCAGTACTTC.

The gene calls are TRBV10-2 and TRBJ2-1; possibly TRBD2 for D (7 bases). Germline CDR1 is WSHSY and CDR2 is SAAADI. The length of the CDR3 is 13 residues. V gave up 7 bases and J gave up 9 bases, with 16 bases separating them. CDR3 protein: CASTGGLGGEQFF. The DNA for the CDR3 is TGCGCCAGCACCGGGGGGCTTGGGGGTGAGCAGTTCTTC.

This clone was recorded a few times. The genes are TRBV5-1 and TRBJ2-1; D remains unclear. Germline V gene data show CDR1 as SGHRS and CDR2 as YFSETQ. V was shortened by 1 base and J by 15 bases, with 20 bases between the two germline ends. This CDR3 has 14 amino acids. The CDR3 loop reads CASSLTDSDPTGFF. The CDR3 DNA follows: TGCGCCAGCAGCTTGACCGACTCTGACCCGACGGGGTTCTTC. Looking up the rest from reference TRBV5-1 and TRBJ2-1 gives the full variable domain: KAGVTQTPRYLIKTRGQQVTLSCSPISGHRSVSWYQQTPGQGLQFLFEYFSETQRNKGNFPGRFSGRQFSNSRSEMNVSTLELGDSALYLCASSLTDSDPTGFFGPGTRLTVL.

The chain combines TRBV9 with TRBJ1-2, with D perhaps TRBD1 (6 bases). V lost 5 bases to trimming and J lost 7 bases, with 9 bases between them. The CDR3 consists of 11 residues. The germline V gene encodes CDR1 SGDLS and CDR2 YYNGEE. CDR3 amino acids: CASSATGGYTF. In nucleotides, the CDR3 is TGTGCCAGCAGTGCGACAGGTGGCTACACCTTC.

A few counts support this clone. The chain employs TRBV5-1 and TRBJ2-7; perhaps TRBD1 as D (5 bases). CDR3 length: 14 residues. Trimming took 0 bases from V and 5 from J, leaving 12 bases between them. Germline V gene lookup returns CDR1 SGHRS and CDR2 YFSETQ. CDR3 nucleotide sequence: TGCGCCAGCAGCTTGGGTTCAGGGAATAACGAGCAGTACTTC. As protein: CASSLGSGNNEQYF.

This clone showed up just a few times. The rearrangement links TRBV6-5 to TRBJ2-1; a weak D match, TRBD2 (5 bases). Germline V gene data show CDR1 as MNHEY and CDR2 as SVGAGI. The CDR3 extends over 14 amino acids. V was trimmed by 4 bases and J by 6 bases, leaving 13 bases between them. CDR3 sequence reads: CASSSSSPRNEQFF. The CDR3 nucleotides read TGTGCCAGCAGTTCTAGCTCCCCTCGCAATGAGCAGTTCTTC.

This clone was found a few times. The gene calls are TRBV11-2 and TRBJ2-1; 7 nucleotides line up with TRBD2. The CDR3 runs 17 residues. V lost 1 base to trimming and J lost 8 bases; unmatched junction nucleotides: 14. The V gene's germline CDR1 is SGHAT and CDR2 FQNNGV. CDR3 loop: CASSLASPGRGRDEQFF. The DNA for the CDR3 is TGTGCCAGCAGCTTAGCCTCTCCGGGGCGGGGGAGGGATGAGCAGTTCTTC. Based on the CDR3 plus reference TRBV11-2 and TRBJ2-1, the full variable domain is EAGVAQSPRYKIIEKRQSVAFWCNPISGHATLYWYQQILGQGPKLLIQFQNNGVVDDSQLPKDRFSAERLKGVDSTLKIQPAKLEDSAVYLCASSLASPGRGRDEQFFGPGTRLTVL.

This clone turned up a few times. CDR3 DNA sequence: TGTGCCAGCAGACCTGGCGGGGACAGCACAGATACGCAGTATTTT. Residues: CASRPGGDSTDTQYF. The rearrangement uses TRBV5-4 and TRBJ2-3, with D possibly TRBD2 on 6 matching bases. Per germline, CDR1 SGHNT and CDR2 YYREEE (reference sequence). Between the trimmed V and J ends, which lost 5 bases and 0 bases, there was a span of 13 bases. The CDR3 consists of 15 residues.

In this sample, this clone turned up many times. This chain links TRBV27 with TRBJ2-3; 8 nucleotides match TRBD2. The CDR3 extends over 15 amino acids. Germline-derived CDR1 and CDR2 are MNHEY and SMNVEV (reference sequence). Germline trimming cut 4 bases from V and 4 bases from J; bases unmatched to any gene: 7. In DNA form, the CDR3 reads TGTGCCAGCAGTTCGGGACTAGTCGGCGCAGATACGCAGTATTTT. Translation: CASSSGLVGADTQYF.

The V call is TRBV19, the J call TRBJ1-5, with D possibly being TRBD1 (6 bases). Deletions cut 5 bases from V and 0 bases from J, with 11 bases between. Looked up from germline, CDR1 is LNHDA and CDR2 is SQIVND (reference sequence). CDR3 length: 15 residues. The CDR3 nucleotides are TGTGCCAGTAGTCCTACAGGGAGTAGCAATCAGCCCCAGCATTTT. Its protein product is CASSPTGSSNQPQHF.

This clone turned up a few times. The genes are TRBV10-3 and TRBJ2-2; 8 nucleotides line up with TRBD2. After removal of 8 bases from V and 5 bases from J, the junction contained 10 bases not matched to a gene. The CDR3 is 15 amino acids. Germline V CDR1 and CDR2: ENHRY, SYGVKD. DNA of the CDR3: TGTGCCATCCCCAAGGGACTAGAGCCGACCGGGGAGCTGTTTTTT. Translated: CAIPKGLEPTGELFF.

This clone was seen repeatedly, ten times or more. The genes are TRBV7-9 and TRBJ1-1; TRBD1 aligns across 7 bases. CDR1 SEHNR and CDR2 FQNEAQ come from the germline V gene (reference sequence). The CDR3 runs to 14 residues. Trimming removed 3 bases from V and 6 bases from J; junction bases left unmatched: 7. The CDR3 loop is CASSFTGDGSEAFF. The CDR3 DNA reads TGTGCCAGCAGCTTCACAGGGGATGGCTCTGAAGCTTTCTTT.

V usage is TRBV5-4 and J usage is TRBJ1-4; D gene uncertain. This CDR3 region has 16 residues. CDR1 and CDR2 from the germline V gene are SGHNT and YYREEE (reference sequence). Trimming removed 4 bases from V and 0 bases from J, with 13 bases in between. The CDR3 region is CASSGYRNATNEKLFF. The CDR3 nucleotides are TGTGCCAGCAGCGGCTACAGAAATGCAACTAATGAAAAACTGTTTTTT.

This clone has more than one count but fewer than ten. This chain links TRBV28 with TRBJ1-5, with 7 bases aligning to TRBD1. Per the germline V gene, CDR1 is MDHEN and CDR2 is SYDVKM. CDR3 length: 16 amino acids. V was clipped by 5 bases and J by 1 base; unmatched bases: 8. CDR3 nucleotides: TGTGCCAGCAGTCGTAACAGGGGTTTGAGCAATCAGCCCCAGCATTTT. Protein: CASSRNRGLSNQPQHF.